The 29 T cell receptor beta chains given below trace back to one sample, sequenced in a study of blood T cells in healthy people across ages. A second roughly 7 to 11 cycle PCR used barcoded and J-beta primers. TCRdb re-called the 5' RACE reads through MiXCR, storing one row per CDR3 protein. The sample records under 950,000 distinct CDR3 sequences, over 20% being singletons. The specimen was blood. Source of these receptors: an older man in good health.

In the case of this clonotype: Germline and junction disagree at one end, which may indicate a read error. The chain recombines TRBV2 with TRBJ1-2, with D possibly being TRBD1 (5 bases). There are 14 residues in the CDR3. Germline V gene data show CDR1 as SNHLY and CDR2 as FYNNEI. CDR3 amino acids: CASPRGTSIHGVNF. The CDR3 bases are TGTGCCAGCCCTAGAGGGACCAGCATCCATGGAGTGAACTTC.

This chain joins TRBV6-2 or TRBV6-3 and TRBJ2-2; the D gene is possibly TRBD1 (6 bases). This CDR3 region has 15 residues. Trimming took off 6 bases at V and 6 bases at J, with 17 bases between the two ends. The V gene's germline CDR1 is MNHEY and CDR2 SVGEGT. The CDR3 region is CASRKTGSVPGELFF. The CDR3 DNA is TGTGCCAGCAGGAAAACAGGGTCAGTCCCCGGGGAGCTGTTTTTT.

This clonotype has a handful of counts. The gene calls are TRBV29-1 and TRBJ2-5; D call uncertain. The CDR3 has 12 amino acids. Trimming removed 4 bases from V and 1 base from J, with 7 bases in between. Germline loops: CDR1 SQVTM, CDR2 ANQGSEA. CDR3 loop: CSVADLQETQYF. CDR3 sequence (DNA): TGCAGCGTTGCGGACCTCCAAGAGACCCAGTACTTC.

V and J are TRBV11-2 and TRBJ2-3; 9 nucleotides match TRBD2. V was clipped by 6 bases and J by 2 bases; unmatched bases: 6. CDR1 is SGHAT and CDR2 is FQNNGV in the germline V gene. CDR3 length equals 15 residues. The CDR3 DNA reads TGTGCCAGCAGGGTAGCGGGGGTGAACACAGATACGCAGTATTTT. The encoded protein is CASRVAGVNTDTQYF.

This clonotype showed up just a few times. The gene calls are TRBV28 and TRBJ2-3; the D gene is possibly TRBD1 (7 bases). Germline V gene data show CDR1 as MDHEN and CDR2 as SYDVKM. This CDR3 region has 15 residues. V dropped 5 bases and J dropped 2 bases, with 14 bases sitting between them. DNA for the CDR3: TGTGCCAGCAGTCCAGGGGGGCTAAACACAGATACGCAGTATTTT. It is translated as CASSPGGLNTDTQYF.

This clonotype was picked up a small number of times. The chain employs TRBV20-1 and TRBJ1-2; unclear D gene. Germline-derived CDR1 and CDR2 are DFQATT and SNEGSKA (reference sequence). V was trimmed by 6 bases and J by 7 bases, leaving 3 bases between them. The CDR3 sequence is 8 residues long. CDR3 bases: TGCAGTGCAGGTGGCTACACCTTC. Residues: CSAGGYTF.

The chain uses TRBV20-1 and TRBJ2-7, with 11 bases that match TRBD2. The J call is uncertain, as TRBJ2-1 better fits the DNA end. The CDR3 length is 16 residues. Germline CDR1 and CDR2: DFQATT and SNEGSKA (reference sequence). The CDR3 DNA is TGCAGTGCTAGAGAGCCTAGCGGGAGGCCTTACAATGAGCAGTTCTTC. This encodes CSAREPSGRPYNEQFF.

The rearrangement joins TRBV3-1 to TRBJ1-4, with TRBD1 matching 9 bases. This CDR3 is built from 16 residues. Per germline, CDR1 LGHDT and CDR2 YNNKEL (reference sequence). Unmatched junction bases numbered 4, after V lost 5 bases and J lost 0 bases. CDR3: CASSERTGATNEKLFF. The CDR3 bases are TGTGCCAGCAGCGAACGGACAGGGGCAACTAATGAAAAACTGTTTTTT.

The gene calls are TRBV12-3 or TRBV12-4 and TRBJ1-1; a possible D gene is TRBD1 (5 bases). The ends were cut back, 8 bases at V and 2 bases at J, with 15 bases in the middle. The CDR3 contains 14 residues. CDR3 amino acids: CASGGGRENTEAFF. The CDR3 DNA reads as TGTGCCAGCGGGGGGGGACGGGAAAACACTGAAGCTTTCTTT.

Note on this clonotype: The junction and the germline gene differ at one end; a read error may be behind it. V is TRBV5-1 and J is TRBJ2-4, with D tentatively TRBD1 (6 bases). Germline CDR1 SGHRS, CDR2 YFSETQ. The CDR3 loop spans 16 amino acids. The CDR3 nucleotides read TGCGCCGGCAGCTCAGCAGCGGACAGAGGTGGCGACATTCAGTACTTC. It translates to CAGSSAADRGGDIQYF.

The chain couples TRBV7-2 to TRBJ2-5; 9 nucleotides align to TRBD2. With 5 bases clipped from V and 6 bases from J, the junction kept 7 bases outside the gene matches. The CDR3 consists of 14 residues. Germline V gene data show CDR1 as SGHTA and CDR2 as FQGNSA. DNA of the CDR3: TGTGCCAGCAGCGAAGGACTAGCGATACAGACCCAGTACTTC. Its protein is CASSEGLAIQTQYF.

The chain employs TRBV12-3 or TRBV12-4 and TRBJ2-1, with 14 nucleotides matching TRBD2. The CDR3 covers 17 residues. V lost 5 bases and J lost 9; bases outside the gene matches: 12. The CDR3 is CASSLLSGLAGEGEQFF. CDR3 bases: TGTGCCAGCAGTCTACTTTCGGGACTAGCGGGAGAAGGTGAGCAGTTCTTC.

The rearrangement links TRBV5-1 to TRBJ2-2; 9 bases line up with TRBD1. The CDR3 sequence is 16 residues long. Trimming cost V 4 bases and J 2 bases; bases outside gene matches: 6. Germline V CDR1 and CDR2: SGHRS, YFSETQ. CDR3 in amino acids: CASSQKQGANTGELFF. CDR3 bases: TGCGCCAGCAGCCAAAAACAGGGGGCTAACACCGGGGAGCTGTTTTTT.

This clonotype was seen more than once but under ten times. The chain uses TRBV10-2 and TRBJ2-7; 13 bases align to TRBD2. The germline CDR1 and CDR2 sequences are WSHSY and SAAADI. This CDR3 has 16 residues. J lost 6 bases, V lost 5 bases, and 10 bases had no gene match. The CDR3 bases are TGCGCCAGCAGTCTCGCCGGGACTAGCGGGGATGCCGAGCAGTACTTC. Translating it yields CASSLAGTSGDAEQYF.

This clonotype was counted only a few times. The rearrangement links TRBV7-2 to TRBJ2-7; D unresolved. The CDR3 runs to 12 residues. The germline V gene has CDR1 SGHTA and CDR2 FQGNSA. Between the trimmed V and J ends, which lost 3 bases and 5 bases, there was a span of 8 bases. The CDR3 DNA reads TGTGCCAGCAGCTTCGGTCAGCACGAGCAGTACTTC. Translating it yields CASSFGQHEQYF.

The gene calls are TRBV20-1 and TRBJ2-7; 12 bases agree with TRBD1. CDR3 size: 15 residues. The V gene end was trimmed by 5 bases and the J gene end by 3 bases; junction bases not matched to a gene: 8. Germline V CDR1 and CDR2: DFQATT, SNEGSKA (reference sequence). CDR3 bases: TGCAGTGCTGAGGGACAGGGGGCTGTTGTCTACGAGCAGTACTTC. This translates into CSAEGQGAVVYEQYF.

CDR3 sequence reads: CASSFGTSGYQETQYF. In DNA, the CDR3 is TGTGCCAGCAGCTTCGGGACTAGCGGGTACCAAGAGACCCAGTACTTC. The chain has TRBV7-9 and TRBJ2-5; 12 bases agree with TRBD2. This CDR3 is built from 16 residues. V was clipped by 3 bases and J by 0 bases; unmatched bases: 2. Germline CDR1 and CDR2: SEHNR and FQNEAQ (reference sequence). The variable domain in full, with the rest retrieved from reference TRBV7-9 and TRBJ2-5, is DTGVSQNPRHKITKRGQNVTFRCDPISEHNRLYWYRQTLGQGPEFLTYFQNEAQLEKSRLLSDRFSAERPKGSFSTLEIQRTEQGDSAMYLCASSFGTSGYQETQYFGPGTRLLVL.

CDR3 nucleotide sequence: TGTGCCATCAGTCCCGGGACTACGCTCACTGAGCAGTTCTTC. It codes for CAISPGTTLTEQFF. V gene TRBV10-3 combines with J gene TRBJ2-1, with 7 bases fitting TRBD2. The CDR3 is 14 amino acids. Looked up from germline, CDR1 is ENHRY and CDR2 is SYGVKD. Trimming cost V 5 bases and J 9 bases; bases outside gene matches: 10.

This chain connects TRBV19 to TRBJ2-1; 9 nucleotides agree with TRBD1. The CDR3 runs to 17 residues. The V gene end was trimmed by 6 bases and the J gene end by 0 bases; junction bases not matched to a gene: 9. Germline lookup yields CDR1 LNHDA and CDR2 SQIVND (reference sequence). The DNA of the CDR3 is TGTGCCAGTAGCCCACCGACAGGGGGAAGCTCCTACAATGAGCAGTTCTTC. Protein: CASSPPTGGSSYNEQFF.

This clonotype showed up just a few times. The chain combines TRBV28 with TRBJ2-5; D gene uncertain. This CDR3 contains 12 residues. In germline, CDR1 is MDHEN, CDR2 SYDVKM. V was pared by 2 bases and J by 11 bases, with 12 bases between. The CDR3 nucleotides read TGTGCCAGCAGTTTAGAGCGTAGTAGGCAGTACTTC. Protein product: CASSLERSRQYF.

Ten or more counts support this clonotype. J is TRBJ1-3 and V is TRBV29-1; no reliable D call. CDR3 length equals 14 residues. CDR1 SQVTM and CDR2 ANQGSEA come from the germline V gene. V was shortened by 3 bases and J by 0 bases, with 9 bases between the two germline ends. The CDR3 region is CSVEDGSSGNTIYF. CDR3 bases: TGCAGCGTTGAGGACGGGTCCTCTGGAAACACCATATATTTT.

This clonotype was seen a few times. The rearrangement uses TRBV5-1 and TRBJ1-1; maybe TRBD1 (5 bases). The V end lost 4 bases, the J end lost 2 bases, and 12 bases lay between the germline ends. The germline V gene has CDR1 SGHRS and CDR2 YFSETQ. The CDR3 contains 14 residues. The CDR3 DNA is TGCGCCAGCAGCCCGGACACTTCAAACACTGAAGCTTTCTTT. Protein: CASSPDTSNTEAFF.

The V call is TRBV12-3 or TRBV12-4, the J call TRBJ2-1; D possibly corresponds to TRBD2 (5 bases). The CDR3 is 15 amino acids. V gave up 7 bases and J gave up 0 bases, with 13 bases separating them. Here the CDR3 DNA reads TGTGCCAGCACCAGGACTGGCCTCTCCTACAATGAGCAGTTCTTC. It encodes CASTRTGLSYNEQFF.

This clonotype was counted between two and nine times. V and J are TRBV11-2 and TRBJ2-3; TRBD2 agrees at 7 bases. V lost 5 bases, J lost 3 bases, and 5 bases stayed unmatched. From germline, CDR1 is SGHAT and CDR2 FQNNGV. CDR3 size: 14 residues. The CDR3 bases are TGTGCCAGCAGCCCCAGGACTAGGACAGATACGCAGTATTTT. Its protein product is CASSPRTRTDTQYF.

This clonotype came up a few times. CDR3 sequence (DNA): TGTGCCAGCAGGGCCGGGACTAGTGTCGAGCAGTACGTC. This translates into CASRAGTSVEQYV. The V gene is TRBV5-5, the J gene TRBJ2-5; 8 bases agree with TRBD2. The J call may be incorrect, as the DNA end agrees better with TRBJ2-7. CDR3 size: 13 residues. Per the germline V gene, CDR1 is SGHKS and CDR2 is YYEKEE (reference sequence).

This clonotype was seen more than once but under ten times. The chain joins TRBV5-1 to TRBJ2-5; a weak D match, TRBD1 (7 bases). CDR1 and CDR2 from the germline V gene are SGHRS and YFSETQ. The CDR3 consists of 14 residues. V was trimmed by 3 bases and J by 13 bases, leaving 22 bases between them. CDR3 in DNA: TGCGCCAGCAGCTCTTCAGGCGGGGACAGACGGCGGTACTTC. It translates to CASSSSGGDRRRYF.

Concerning this clonotype itself: A single base separates this from a much larger clone, so it may be a read error. The chain carries TRBV7-2 and TRBJ2-1; 7 bases align to TRBD2. There are 15 residues in the CDR3. Germline V lookup: CDR1 SGHTA, CDR2 FQGNSA. The CDR3 sequence: CASSLDWTRGNVQFF. The CDR3 DNA reads as TGTGCCAGCAGCTTAGATTGGACTAGAGGGAATGTGCAGTTCTTC.

This clonotype appeared a few times. The V and J genes are TRBV11-2 and TRBJ1-2; the match to TRBD1 covers 7 bases. CDR1 and CDR2 from the germline V gene are SGHAT and FQNNGV. J gave up 8 bases and V 4 bases, and 7 bases lay outside the gene matches. The CDR3 covers 13 residues. In DNA form, the CDR3 reads TGTGCCAGCAGCTCTAACAGGGGCGAAGGCTACACCTTC. Protein sequence: CASSSNRGEGYTF.

The chain links TRBV29-1 to TRBJ2-7; 8 nucleotides align to TRBD1. J gave up 5 bases and V 7 bases, and 7 bases lay outside the gene matches. The V gene's germline CDR1 is SQVTM and CDR2 ANQGSEA. This CDR3 contains 12 residues. DNA for the CDR3: TGCAGCGCCGGGGACAGGTTCCACGAGCAGTACTTC. Protein product: CSAGDRFHEQYF.